These 19 T cell receptor beta chains were all obtained from the same sample, sequenced in a study of T cell responses to AZD1222 COVID-19 vaccine. The repertoire was sequenced with immunoSEQ multiplex PCR; TCRdb's copy has only in-frame clones and lacks some. There are about 110,000 clones in the sample; 75% to 95% occur only once, and roughly 5.6% lies in the top ten. The material sequenced was peripheral blood, taken 28 days after the second AZD1222 dose. The origin of the receptors is an adult who received the AZD1222 COVID-19 vaccine.

This clone has only one observation. The chain recombines TRBV27 with TRBJ2-4, with 9 bases identical to TRBD1. This CDR3 has 13 residues. Trimming removed 4 bases from V and 7 bases from J; junction bases left unmatched: 2. Per the germline V gene, CDR1 is MNHEY and CDR2 is SMNVEV (reference sequence). CDR3 amino acids: CASSWGQGNIQYF. The DNA for the CDR3 is TGTGCCAGCAGTTGGGGACAGGGTAACATTCAGTACTTC.

This rearrangement joins TRBV4-1 to TRBJ1-5; D is perhaps TRBD1 (5 bases). CDR3 length equals 15 residues. V lost 2 bases to trimming and J lost 6 bases, with 14 bases between them. In germline, CDR1 is MGHRA, CDR2 YSYEKL. CDR3 sequence reads: CASSQRLGEGQPQHF. In DNA, the CDR3 is TGCGCCAGCAGCCAACGCCTAGGGGAGGGTCAGCCCCAGCATTTT.

Here the CDR3 reads CASSPNDRFSGELFF. The CDR3 region has the DNA TGTGCCAGCAGCCCCAATGACAGGTTCTCAGGGGAGCTGTTTTTT. The genes are TRBV7-6 and TRBJ2-2; TRBD1 is a possible D gene (6 bases). The CDR3 has 15 amino acids. Germline-derived CDR1 and CDR2 are SGHVS and FNYEAQ. V lost 5 bases, J lost 8 bases, and 18 bases lay in between.

This clone was recorded a few times. This rearrangement joins TRBV28 to TRBJ1-1; D ambiguous. Trimming stripped 10 bases from V and 0 bases from J, with 18 bases between. This CDR3 has 15 amino acids. CDR1 is MDHEN and CDR2 is SYDVKM in the germline V gene. CDR3 in amino acids: CATLPGWALNTEAFF. Written as DNA, the CDR3 is TGTGCCACACTGCCAGGTTGGGCCTTGAACACTGAAGCTTTCTTT.

This rearrangement joins TRBV9 to TRBJ2-3; D is possibly TRBD2 (5 bases). The V gene's germline CDR1 is SGDLS and CDR2 YYNGEE. This CDR3 region has 15 residues. V shed 0 bases and J shed 2 bases, with 10 bases lying between them. CDR3 in DNA: TGTGCCAGCAGCGTAGCGCAAGCGGACACAGATACGCAGTATTTT. Amino acids: CASSVAQADTDTQYF.

The chain uses TRBV5-1 and TRBJ2-2; 9 bases fit TRBD1. Germline trimming cut 0 bases from V and 6 bases from J; bases unmatched to any gene: 3. The CDR3 is 15 residues long. Germline V gene lookup returns CDR1 SGHRS and CDR2 YFSETQ. In DNA form, the CDR3 reads TGCGCCAGCAGCTTGGGACAGGGGGATGCCGGGGAGCTGTTTTTT. This sequence encodes CASSLGQGDAGELFF.

This clone was found a few times. CDR3 protein: CASSLYPDSGNTIYF. The CDR3 DNA follows: TGTGCCAGCTCTCTCTACCCAGACTCTGGAAACACCATATATTTT. The chain recombines TRBV18 with TRBJ1-3; unclear D gene. CDR1 is KGHSH and CDR2 is LQKENI in the germline V gene. V was cut by 6 bases and J by 0 bases, with 12 bases left in between. This CDR3 contains 15 residues.

This chain uses TRBV7-8 with TRBJ1-3, with 12 bases lining up with TRBD1. Germline assignment: CDR1 SGHVS and CDR2 FQNEAQ. The CDR3 has 18 amino acids. V dropped 5 bases and J dropped 8; count of bases not matched to a gene: 16. The chain's CDR3 is CASSRKGQGAGVGDTIYF. CDR3 bases: TGTGCCAGCAGCCGCAAGGGACAGGGGGCGGGAGTCGGAGACACCATATATTTT. The complete variable domain, with remaining parts taken from reference TRBV7-8 and TRBJ1-3, reads GAGVSQSPRYKVAKRGQDVALRCDPISGHVSLFWYQQALGQGPEFLTYFQNEAQLDKSGLPSDRFFAERPEGSVSTLKIQRTQQEDSAVYLCASSRKGQGAGVGDTIYFGEGSWLTVV.

The chain links TRBV13 to TRBJ1-5, with D maybe TRBD1 (6 bases). CDR1 PRHDT and CDR2 FYEKMQ come from the germline V gene (reference sequence). CDR3 length: 14 residues. The germline V and J ends were trimmed by 4 bases and 6 bases, with 13 bases remaining between them. The DNA of the CDR3 is TGTGCCAGCAGCTCCGGGGTAGGGGGTCAGCCCCAGCATTTT. Protein sequence: CASSSGVGGQPQHF.

V usage is TRBV6-7 and J usage is TRBJ2-2, with D tentatively TRBD1 (5 bases). TRBV6-7 is an ORF for which the function is uncertain. This CDR3 is 18 amino acids long. V was shortened by 6 bases and J by 3 bases, with 23 bases between the two germline ends. This chain's CDR3 is CASRLYIKQARDTGELFF. The CDR3, as DNA: TGTGCCAGCAGATTATATATCAAACAGGCCCGGGACACCGGGGAGCTGTTTTTT.

The chain links TRBV6-5 to TRBJ1-2; 7 bases line up with TRBD1. Per the germline V gene, CDR1 is MNHEY and CDR2 is SVGAGI. J was trimmed by 5 bases and V by 5 bases; bases with no gene match: 5. The CDR3 loop spans 13 amino acids. This chain's CDR3 is CASSRGTDYGYTF. The CDR3 DNA reads as TGTGCCAGCAGTCGAGGGACAGATTATGGCTACACCTTC.

The chain links TRBV6-2 or TRBV6-3 to TRBJ2-4, with D possibly called TRBD1 or TRBD2 (5 bases each). Germline V gene sequence: CDR1 MNHEY, CDR2 SVGEGT. V dropped 2 bases and J dropped 7 bases, with 18 bases sitting between them. The CDR3 runs to 16 residues. The CDR3 loop reads CASSYMRGSYGNIQYF. In DNA form, the CDR3 reads TGTGCCAGCAGTTACATGAGGGGATCCTATGGGAACATTCAGTACTTC.

The rearrangement joins TRBV11-2 to TRBJ1-2, with 7 positions matching TRBD1. Germline-derived CDR1 and CDR2 are SGHAT and FQNNGV. The trim removed 5 bases at V and 3 bases at J, leaving 3 bases unmatched. The CDR3 is 13 residues long. CDR3 nucleotides: TGTGCCAGCAGCAGAGACAGGGACTATGGCTACACCTTC. This sequence encodes CASSRDRDYGYTF.

This clone was observed once. The V gene is TRBV7-6, the J gene TRBJ1-4, with TRBD1 as a possible D gene (6 bases). The CDR3 is 15 residues long. V shed 4 bases and J shed 2 bases, with 11 bases lying between them. CDR1 is SGHVS, CDR2 FNYEAQ, per germline. The DNA for the CDR3 is TGTGCCAGCAGCTCAGGCACAGGGACTAATGAAAAACTGTTTTTT. As protein: CASSSGTGTNEKLFF.

This chain connects TRBV5-5 to TRBJ1-1; 10 nucleotides line up with TRBD1. V was pared by 5 bases and J by 6 bases, with 10 bases of the junction left unmatched. Germline lookup yields CDR1 SGHKS and CDR2 YYEKEE (reference sequence). The CDR3 is 15 residues long. The CDR3 sequence: CASRKRQGADPEAFF. The CDR3 DNA reads as TGTGCCAGCAGAAAGAGACAGGGGGCAGATCCTGAAGCTTTCTTT.

The gene calls are TRBV15 and TRBJ2-1, with 7 nucleotides matching TRBD1. CDR3 size: 16 residues. The germline V gene encodes CDR1 LNHNV and CDR2 YYDKDF (reference sequence). Losses at the gene ends were 2 bases for V and 2 bases for J; bases not matched to a gene: 6. The DNA for the CDR3 is TGTGCCACCAGCAGATACCGGGACAGACCCTACAATGAGCAGTTCTTC. This codes for CATSRYRDRPYNEQFF.

The genes are TRBV7-9 and TRBJ2-1, with TRBD1 as a possible D gene (6 bases). This CDR3 has 16 amino acids. V was clipped by 3 bases and J by 2 bases, with 14 bases between them. Germline CDR1 and CDR2: SEHNR and FQNEAQ (reference sequence). CDR3 in amino acids: CASSLGGGSPYNEQFF. The CDR3 DNA is TGTGCCAGCAGCTTGGGTGGGGGCTCCCCCTACAATGAGCAGTTCTTC.

This clone appeared a few times. The CDR3 bases are TGTGCCAGTAAGCGGGTAGCGGGGGGCCTAGATACGCAGTATTTT. Amino acids: CASKRVAGGLDTQYF. The rearrangement links TRBV7-2 to TRBJ2-3, with 10 bases that match TRBD2. J was trimmed by 5 bases and V by 9 bases; bases with no gene match: 11. The CDR3 contains 15 residues. Germline CDR1 SGHTA, CDR2 FQGNSA.

The chain carries TRBV5-4 and TRBJ2-4; D unclear. The CDR3 is 14 residues long. CDR1 and CDR2 (germline): SGHNT, YYREEE (reference sequence). Trimming removed 2 bases at V and 0 bases at J, with 6 bases between. The CDR3 sequence: CASSFGGAKNIQYF. The CDR3 DNA reads as TGTGCCAGCAGCTTCGGCGGAGCCAAAAACATTCAGTACTTC.